The 20 T cell receptor beta chains below all came from one sample that was sequenced in a study of OX40 agonist ivuxolimab in advanced cancers. Assay: immunoSEQ multiplex PCR; the TCRdb copy retains only in-frame clones and omits some. Altogether tens of thousands of clones are present, roughly nine tenths being singletons, with the ten largest covering just over 14%. This specimen was CD4+ or CD8+ T cells sorted from blood, taken in a trial of the OX40 agonist ivuxolimab. The origin of the receptors is an adult with an advanced solid tumor such as melanoma, head and neck, liver or kidney cancer.

The chain carries TRBV11-3 and TRBJ2-1; possible D gene TRBD2, 5 bases. Per germline, CDR1 SGHNT and CDR2 YENEEA. The V end lost 5 bases, the J end lost 4 bases, and 15 bases lay between the germline ends. This CDR3 is 15 amino acids long. CDR3 DNA: TGTGCCAGCAGCGCAACTCGGGGTGGATACAATGAGCAGTTCTTC. It is translated as CASSATRGGYNEQFF.

The chain has TRBV11-2 and TRBJ2-7; no clear D. The germline gives CDR1 SGHAT, CDR2 FQNNGV. V dropped 5 bases and J dropped 6 bases, with 11 bases sitting between them. CDR3 length: 12 residues. The CDR3 here is CASSRGSPEQYF. The CDR3 DNA is TGTGCCAGCAGCCGAGGTAGTCCCGAGCAGTACTTC.

The rearrangement uses TRBV6-1 and TRBJ2-5; 12 bases agree with TRBD2. This CDR3 is 15 amino acids long. In germline, CDR1 is MNHNS, CDR2 SASEGT. V gave up 2 bases and J gave up 4 bases; unmatched junction bases: 2. CDR3 amino acids: CASSELAGGPETQYF. The CDR3 nucleotides are TGTGCCAGCAGTGAACTAGCGGGAGGGCCAGAGACCCAGTACTTC.

The V gene is TRBV2, the J gene TRBJ1-4, with no clear D. The CDR3 runs 14 residues. The V gene lost 8 bases and the J gene lost 3 bases, with 13 bases spanning the gap. CDR1 is SNHLY, CDR2 FYNNEI, per germline. CDR3 in amino acids: CASEARAANEKLFF. The CDR3 region has the DNA TGTGCCAGCGAAGCACGAGCAGCTAATGAAAAACTGTTTTTT.

The chain recombines TRBV9 with TRBJ2-7, with D unresolved. Deletions cut 3 bases from V and 0 bases from J, with 7 bases between. The CDR3 consists of 13 residues. The germline V gene encodes CDR1 SGDLS and CDR2 YYNGEE. The chain's CDR3 is CASSAGGSYEQYF. The CDR3 nucleotides are TGTGCCAGCAGCGCCGGTGGCTCCTACGAGCAGTACTTC.

The chain uses TRBV6-5 and TRBJ1-4; weak D call: TRBD1 (5 bases). CDR1 MNHEY and CDR2 SVGAGI come from the germline V gene. Trimming cost V 4 bases and J 0 bases, with 12 bases left between them. This CDR3 is built from 16 residues. The CDR3 sequence: CASSFSGEATNEKLFF. CDR3 nucleotide sequence: TGTGCCAGCAGTTTCTCGGGGGAGGCAACTAATGAAAAACTGTTTTTT.

V usage is TRBV6-1 and J usage is TRBJ2-7; 10 bases are shared with TRBD1. The V gene's germline CDR1 is MNHNS and CDR2 SASEGT. The CDR3 loop spans 12 amino acids. V lost 7 bases and J lost 6; bases outside the gene matches: 3. CDR3 sequence: CASTWTGGEQYF. The CDR3, as DNA: TGTGCCAGCACCTGGACAGGGGGCGAGCAGTACTTC.

V is TRBV9 and J is TRBJ2-2; D remains unclear. The germline CDR1 and CDR2 sequences are SGDLS and YYNGEE. The CDR3 has 13 amino acids. The V gene lost 0 bases and the J gene lost 3 bases, with 3 bases spanning the gap. The CDR3 sequence: CASSVADTGELFF. CDR3 nucleotides: TGTGCCAGCAGCGTAGCGGACACCGGGGAGCTGTTTTTT.

The chain has TRBV6-5 and TRBJ2-7, with 7 bases fitting TRBD2. Germline trimming cut 11 bases from V and 0 bases from J; bases unmatched to any gene: 10. The length of the CDR3 is 14 residues. Germline CDR1 reads MNHEY; CDR2 reads SVGAGI. As DNA, the CDR3 is TGTGCCGGGTCTTCTAGCGGAGCCTCCTACGAGCAGTACTTC. Translating it yields CAGSSSGASYEQYF.

The rearrangement uses TRBV10-3 and TRBJ2-1; the match to TRBD2 covers 10 bases. The J segment lost 1 base and the V segment lost 4 bases, leaving 19 bases of the junction unmatched. The CDR3 covers 21 residues. CDR1 and CDR2 (germline): ENHRY, SYGVKD. The CDR3 loop reads CAISGLAGESSPLGSYNEQFF. The DNA of the CDR3 is TGTGCCATCAGTGGCCTAGCGGGAGAGTCTTCTCCCCTTGGGTCCTACAATGAGCAGTTCTTC.

The chain employs TRBV19 and TRBJ2-4; D not resolved. Trimming removed 7 bases at V and 5 bases at J, with 12 bases between. Germline V gene sequence: CDR1 LNHDA, CDR2 SQIVND (reference sequence). The CDR3 length is 13 residues. The CDR3 loop reads CASMIPPENIQYF. In nucleotides, the CDR3 is TGTGCCAGTATGATACCCCCAGAAAACATTCAGTACTTC.

The J gene is TRBJ2-4, the V gene TRBV27; D possibly corresponds to TRBD2 (6 bases). From germline, CDR1 is MNHEY and CDR2 SMNVEV (reference sequence). Trimming removed 2 bases at V and 4 bases at J, with 9 bases between. This CDR3 spans 14 amino acids. The CDR3 sequence is CASSLGGLKNIQYF. The CDR3 DNA is TGTGCCAGCAGTTTAGGAGGGTTGAAAAACATTCAGTACTTC.

The rearrangement links TRBV7-9 to TRBJ2-2, with 10 bases aligning to TRBD2. Looked up from germline, CDR1 is SEHNR and CDR2 is FQNEAQ (reference sequence). CDR3 length equals 15 residues. V lost 4 bases to trimming and J lost 2 bases; unmatched junction nucleotides: 1. The CDR3 coding sequence is TGTGCCAGCAGCTGGACTAGCGGAAACACCGGGGAGCTGTTTTTT. Protein: CASSWTSGNTGELFF.

This clone showed up just once. The chain carries TRBV15 and TRBJ2-1; D perhaps matches TRBD1 (5 bases). CDR3 size: 13 residues. Germline V CDR1 and CDR2: LNHNV, YYDKDF (reference sequence). V was cut by 4 bases and J by 6 bases, with 10 bases left in between. The CDR3 bases are TGTGCCACCAGCACAGGGCTAAGCAATGAGCAGTTCTTC. Protein sequence: CATSTGLSNEQFF.

The V call is TRBV10-2, the J call TRBJ2-2, with D uncertain. The CDR3 length is 16 residues. In germline, CDR1 is WSHSY, CDR2 SAAADI. Trimming removed 0 bases at V and 4 bases at J, with 12 bases between. The CDR3 sequence: CASSESPGTVTGELFF. The CDR3 region has the DNA TGCGCCAGCAGTGAGTCCCCGGGCACAGTCACCGGGGAGCTGTTTTTT.

The J gene is TRBJ1-1, the V gene TRBV9; TRBD1 matches at 12 bases. Losses at the gene ends were 4 bases for V and 6 bases for J; bases not matched to a gene: 7. This CDR3 is 15 amino acids long. Germline CDR1 SGDLS, CDR2 YYNGEE. The CDR3 loop reads CASSPGTGGGAEAFF. DNA for the CDR3: TGTGCCAGCAGCCCCGGGACAGGGGGCGGCGCTGAAGCTTTCTTT.

This chain uses TRBV7-8 with TRBJ2-1; 8 nucleotides agree with TRBD2. The CDR3 covers 18 residues. In germline, CDR1 is SGHVS, CDR2 FQNEAQ. The junction had 14 bases not matched to a gene; V was cut back by 2 bases and J by 5 bases. CDR3 protein: CASSLTVASSGLDNEQFF. CDR3 in DNA: TGTGCCAGCAGCTTAACAGTCGCGTCTAGCGGGTTAGACAATGAGCAGTTCTTC.

V is TRBV11-3 and J is TRBJ2-7, with 8 bases fitting TRBD1. This CDR3 contains 17 residues. V lost 0 bases, J lost 5 bases, and 12 bases stayed unmatched. CDR1 and CDR2 (germline): SGHNT, YENEEA. Here the CDR3 reads CASSLEPQGAPLNEQYF. CDR3 in DNA: TGTGCCAGCAGCTTAGAACCCCAGGGGGCTCCTTTGAACGAGCAGTACTTC.

The CDR3 region is CASSLAGSSGNTIYF. The CDR3 nucleotides read TGTGCCAGCAGCTTAGCAGGGAGCTCTGGAAACACCATATATTTT. The V and J genes are TRBV13 and TRBJ1-3, with D perhaps TRBD1 (5 bases). V lost 1 base and J lost 0, with 7 bases in between. Germline V gene lookup returns CDR1 PRHDT and CDR2 FYEKMQ (reference sequence). The CDR3 consists of 15 residues.

The gene calls are TRBV6-1 and TRBJ1-4, with D possibly being TRBD1 (5 bases). Per germline, CDR1 MNHNS and CDR2 SASEGT. This CDR3 has 13 residues. V dropped 0 bases and J dropped 11 bases, with 10 bases sitting between them. In DNA form, the CDR3 reads TGTGCCAGCAGTGAAGCGCTGAAGGGGAAACTGTTTTTT. It specifies CASSEALKGKLFF.